What follows are 28 T cell receptor beta chains derived from one specimen sequenced in a study of shared clonotypes between healthy human individuals. The repertoire was sequenced with immunoSEQ multiplex PCR; TCRdb's copy has only in-frame clones and lacks some. The data show about 610,000 clones, 90% to 97% seen once. CD45RO negativity and positive selection for CCR7 defined naive CD8 cells, a population that excluded terminally differentiated effector memory CD45RA+ cells. What was sequenced was naive CD8+ T cells sorted from blood. The receptors shown here come from a woman in her thirties in good health.

This clone was seen only once. The V call is TRBV5-5, the J call TRBJ1-1; TRBD1 is a possible D gene (5 bases). The CDR3 totals 14 residues. The germline CDR1 and CDR2 sequences are SGHKS and YYEKEE (reference sequence). V shed 0 bases and J shed 4 bases, with 10 bases lying between them. CDR3 coding DNA: TGTGCCAGCAGCTTGGCCCGCGGGGCCACTGAAGCTTTCTTT. Translation gives CASSLARGATEAFF.

Comment on this clone: The germline gene is not matched at one end of the junction; a read error may be the cause. This sample includes further DNA sequences coding for the same CDR3. This chain joins TRBV30 and TRBJ1-2; 9 bases fit TRBD1. Per germline, CDR1 GTSNPN and CDR2 SVGIG (reference sequence). The CDR3 is 13 amino acids. CDR3 DNA: TGTGCCTGGAGTGCGGGACAGGGACGGGGCTACACTTTC. This translates into CAWSAGQGRGYTF.

The chain has TRBV9 and TRBJ1-1; D may be TRBD1 (5 bases). The V and J ends lost 4 bases and 0 bases respectively, with 13 bases between them. CDR1 SGDLS and CDR2 YYNGEE come from the germline V gene. The CDR3 covers 15 residues. In DNA form, the CDR3 reads TGTGCCAGCAGCTCCCAGGGCGGAATGAACACTGAAGCTTTCTTT. Amino acid sequence: CASSSQGGMNTEAFF. The variable domain in full, with the rest retrieved from reference TRBV9 and TRBJ1-1, is DSGVTQTPKHLITATGQRVTLRCSPRSGDLSVYWYQQSLDQGLQFLIQYYNGEERAKGNILERFSAQQFPDLHSELNLSSLELGDSALYFCASSSQGGMNTEAFFGQGTRLTVV.

The chain employs TRBV4-1 and TRBJ2-1, with 7 bases identical to TRBD2. With V trimmed by 3 bases and J by 15 bases, 8 bases remained unmatched. This CDR3 is 12 amino acids long. The germline CDR1 and CDR2 sequences are MGHRA and YSYEKL. The CDR3 DNA reads as TGCGCCAGCAGCCAGGCTAGCGGCCCACCGTTCTTC. Its protein is CASSQASGPPFF.

The chain has TRBV2 and TRBJ2-1; the D call may be TRBD1 or TRBD2 (5 bases each). Trimming left V 8 bases short and J 8 bases short, with 22 bases between. Per germline, CDR1 SNHLY and CDR2 FYNNEI. This CDR3 contains 15 residues. CDR3 sequence (DNA): TGTGCCAGCGTCCTTCGGGCAGGGAGTAGGGATGAGCAGTTCTTC. Translating it yields CASVLRAGSRDEQFF.

V gene TRBV28 combines with J gene TRBJ1-3, with TRBD1 matching 9 bases. V shed 6 bases, J shed 2 bases, and the junction held 8 bases outside the gene matches. Germline values: CDR1 MDHEN, CDR2 SYDVKM. The CDR3 has 16 residues. CDR3 DNA sequence: TGTGCCAGCAGGGTACAGGGGGCGCGTACTGGAAACACCATATATTTT. It translates to CASRVQGARTGNTIYF.

J is TRBJ1-2 and V is TRBV7-9; 9 bases are shared with TRBD1. The germline V gene encodes CDR1 SEHNR and CDR2 FQNEAQ (reference sequence). This CDR3 contains 16 residues. V dropped 3 bases and J dropped 0; count of bases not matched to a gene: 5. CDR3 DNA: TGTGCCAGCAGCTTTCTGGACAGGGGCCCTAACTATGGCTACACCTTC. Its protein product is CASSFLDRGPNYGYTF. Full variable domain (missing parts from reference TRBV7-9 and TRBJ1-2): DTGVSQNPRHKITKRGQNVTFRCDPISEHNRLYWYRQTLGQGPEFLTYFQNEAQLEKSRLLSDRFSAERPKGSFSTLEIQRTEQGDSAMYLCASSFLDRGPNYGYTFGSGTRLTVV.

The V gene is TRBV6-5, the J gene TRBJ2-7; D possibly corresponds to TRBD1 (5 bases). With 6 bases removed from V and 5 bases from J, the gap between germline ends came to 17 bases. CDR1 MNHEY and CDR2 SVGAGI come from the germline V gene. The CDR3 is 14 amino acids. CDR3 sequence: CASSQGLAGDEQYF. The CDR3 DNA sequence: TGTGCCAGCAGCCAGGGTTTAGCTGGTGACGAGCAGTACTTC.

This clone appeared a single time. This chain links TRBV19 with TRBJ1-6, with TRBD1 as a possible D gene (6 bases). Germline V gives CDR1 LNHDA, CDR2 SQIVND (reference sequence). This CDR3 comprises 14 residues. Trimming removed 5 bases from V and 8 bases from J, with 13 bases in between. This chain's CDR3 is CASSARGPHSPLHF. DNA of the CDR3: TGTGCCAGTAGTGCTCGGGGGCCTCATTCACCCCTCCACTTT.

The chain links TRBV10-3 to TRBJ2-1; 9 bases fit TRBD2. The CDR3 has 19 amino acids. CDR1 is ENHRY, CDR2 SYGVKD, per germline. Trimming removed 0 bases from V and 5 bases from J; junction bases left unmatched: 14. For the CDR3, the DNA is TGTGCCATCAGTGAGTCGAGGTATGGCGGGAGGGCCCTGGACAATGAGCAGTTCTTC. It translates to CAISESRYGGRALDNEQFF.

V gene TRBV19 combines with J gene TRBJ2-1; possible D gene TRBD2, 6 bases. The CDR3 length is 13 residues. Germline lookup yields CDR1 LNHDA and CDR2 SQIVND (reference sequence). Trimming left V 9 bases short and J 6 bases short, with 15 bases between. CDR3 coding DNA: TGTGCCAGCCTCCGGGCGGGATCCAATGAGCAGTTCTTC. Protein product: CASLRAGSNEQFF.

V is TRBV4-1 and J is TRBJ2-2; possible D gene TRBD2, 6 bases. Germline CDR1 and CDR2: MGHRA and YSYEKL. The length of the CDR3 is 16 residues. Trimming stripped 4 bases from V and 3 bases from J, with 15 bases between. The CDR3 loop is CASSLRPGTDTGELFF. In DNA, the CDR3 is TGCGCCAGCAGCCTCCGGCCCGGGACTGACACCGGGGAGCTGTTTTTT.

The chain's CDR3 is CASSSGQGVWYGYTF. CDR3 sequence (DNA): TGTGCCAGCAGTTCAGGACAGGGAGTTTGGTATGGCTACACCTTC. The J gene is TRBJ1-2, the V gene TRBV27; 8 nucleotides agree with TRBD1. The CDR3 loop spans 15 amino acids. J lost 5 bases, V lost 4 bases, and 9 bases had no gene match. Germline V gene data show CDR1 as MNHEY and CDR2 as SMNVEV (reference sequence).

This chain joins TRBV7-2 and TRBJ1-2; no firm D call. Germline V lookup: CDR1 SGHTA, CDR2 FQGNSA. The V end lost 0 bases, the J end lost 4 bases, and 15 bases lay between the germline ends. The CDR3 extends over 16 amino acids. CDR3 DNA: TGTGCCAGCAGCTTAGCGCTAGTCCTAGGGAGCTATGGCTACACCTTC. This gives the protein CASSLALVLGSYGYTF.

The genes are TRBV4-1 and TRBJ2-7; TRBD2 is a possible D gene (6 bases). V lost 2 bases and J 0 bases, leaving 20 bases between the germline ends. The CDR3 runs to 18 residues. Germline lookup yields CDR1 MGHRA and CDR2 YSYEKL. DNA for the CDR3: TGCGCCAGCAGCCAATCCACCAATACCCGGGGGAACTCCTACGAGCAGTACTTC. As protein: CASSQSTNTRGNSYEQYF.

This clone was found a few times. The same CDR3 also results from other DNA sequences found in this sample. The V call is TRBV10-2, the J call TRBJ2-7; D unclear. From germline, CDR1 is WSHSY and CDR2 SAAADI. The ends were cut back, 2 bases at V and 1 base at J, with 3 bases in the middle. The CDR3 spans 12 residues. DNA for the CDR3: TGCGCCAGCAGTGAGGGGTCCTACGAGCAGTACTTC. Translation: CASSEGSYEQYF.

This clone showed up just once. The V call is TRBV4-2, the J call TRBJ2-7; D is ambiguous. V gave up 0 bases and J gave up 1 base, with 16 bases separating them. The CDR3 spans 17 residues. CDR1 is LGHNA and CDR2 is YNFKEQ in the germline V gene. CDR3: CASSQEGSGVTSYEQYF. The CDR3 DNA is TGTGCCAGCAGCCAAGAGGGATCGGGTGTAACATCCTACGAGCAGTACTTC.

The rearrangement uses TRBV7-9 and TRBJ2-1, with 10 bases aligning to TRBD1. Trimming took 6 bases from V and 6 from J; bases not matched to a gene: 8. CDR1 SEHNR and CDR2 FQNEAQ come from the germline V gene (reference sequence). The CDR3 contains 15 residues. In DNA form, the CDR3 reads TGTGCCAGCAGGCCGACAGGGGGCCTCCCCAATGAGCAGTTCTTC. Protein sequence: CASRPTGGLPNEQFF.

J is TRBJ2-7 and V is TRBV7-9, with 7 positions matching TRBD2. V lost 3 bases to trimming and J lost 5 bases; unmatched junction nucleotides: 7. From germline, CDR1 is SEHNR and CDR2 FQNEAQ (reference sequence). This CDR3 region has 14 residues. As DNA, the CDR3 is TGTGCCAGCAGCTTCGGCGGGAGAAATAACGAGCAGTACTTC. This codes for CASSFGGRNNEQYF.

This clone was seen only once. The chain recombines TRBV28 with TRBJ2-2, with D possibly called TRBD1 or TRBD2 (6 bases each). The V gene lost 6 bases and the J gene lost 2 bases, with 13 bases spanning the gap. The CDR3 has 15 residues. Germline loops: CDR1 MDHEN, CDR2 SYDVKM. CDR3 sequence (DNA): TGTGCCAGCAGGGGGGAGGACAGAAACACCGGGGAGCTGTTTTTT. Protein: CASRGEDRNTGELFF.

The chain links TRBV23-1 to TRBJ1-2; TRBD1 aligns across 7 bases. TRBV23-1 is an open reading frame whose function is uncertain. After removal of 2 bases from V and 4 bases from J, the junction contained 4 bases not matched to a gene. This CDR3 contains 14 residues. This CDR3 is CASSQDRESYGYTF. Written as DNA, the CDR3 is TGCGCCAGCAGTCAAGACAGGGAAAGCTATGGCTACACCTTC.

The chain employs TRBV10-3 and TRBJ1-1; D is perhaps TRBD1 (6 bases). This CDR3 is 17 amino acids long. Germline lookup yields CDR1 ENHRY and CDR2 SYGVKD. Trimming shortened V by 0 bases and J by 0 bases, and 14 bases separated the two germline ends. Here the CDR3 reads CAISESLGGPMNTEAFF. CDR3 in DNA: TGTGCCATCAGTGAGTCGCTCGGGGGGCCCATGAACACTGAAGCTTTCTTT.

The rearrangement joins TRBV27 to TRBJ2-5; perhaps D is TRBD1 or TRBD2 (5 bases each). The CDR3 spans 13 residues. Germline V gene sequence: CDR1 MNHEY, CDR2 SMNVEV (reference sequence). Trimming took off 5 bases at V and 4 bases at J, with 11 bases between the two ends. CDR3 sequence reads: CASSGAGRETQYF. DNA of the CDR3: TGTGCCAGCAGTGGAGCAGGGAGAGAGACCCAGTACTTC.

The rearrangement links TRBV28 to TRBJ2-1; TRBD1 or TRBD2 may be the D gene (6 bases each). The CDR3 is 13 amino acids. Germline V CDR1 and CDR2: MDHEN, SYDVKM. In DNA, the CDR3 is TGTGTCTCAGGGGACCCGGGGGTAGGGGAGCAGTTCTTC. It yields the protein CVSGDPGVGEQFF.

The gene calls are TRBV28 and TRBJ2-7, with TRBD2 matching over 7 bases. The length of the CDR3 is 16 residues. CDR1 and CDR2 (germline): MDHEN, SYDVKM. V lost 3 bases, J lost 4 bases, and 12 bases stayed unmatched. CDR3 loop: CASSFLVGRAEYEQYF. DNA for the CDR3: TGTGCCAGCAGTTTTTTGGTTGGGAGGGCGGAGTACGAGCAGTACTTC.

The chain has TRBV13 and TRBJ1-2, with D maybe TRBD1 (5 bases). Germline CDR1 reads PRHDT; CDR2 reads FYEKMQ (reference sequence). The CDR3 runs 14 residues. Deletions cut 4 bases from V and 2 bases from J, with 11 bases between. CDR3 sequence reads: CASSYGTENYGYTF. Written as DNA, the CDR3 is TGTGCCAGCAGCTACGGGACCGAGAACTATGGCTACACCTTC.

V is TRBV7-6 and J is TRBJ2-7; D is uncertain. The ends were cut back, 1 base at V and 3 bases at J, with 10 bases in the middle. Germline CDR1 SGHVS, CDR2 FNYEAQ. This CDR3 region has 14 residues. In nucleotides, the CDR3 is TGTGCCAGCAGCTTAGATCAGAACCTCTACGAGCAGTACTTC. Residues: CASSLDQNLYEQYF.

This chain links TRBV5-1 with TRBJ1-1, with D possibly TRBD1 on 5 matching bases. The germline V gene encodes CDR1 SGHRS and CDR2 YFSETQ. CDR3 length: 15 amino acids. V shed 2 bases and J shed 5 bases, with 16 bases lying between them. The CDR3: CASSFEGTLGTEAFF. The CDR3, as DNA: TGCGCCAGCAGCTTTGAGGGGACCCTGGGGACTGAAGCTTTCTTT.